This TCR beta chain was profiled in a study of T cells in Graves' hyperthyroidism and ophthalmopathy. From germline, CDR1 is MNHNY and CDR2 SVGAGI (reference sequence). V lost 0 bases and J 5 bases, leaving 13 bases between the germline ends. This CDR3 spans 15 amino acids. This clonotype was observed at least ten times. Amplification of TCR beta CDR3 regions was performed using RNA transcripts as template. An initial round of RT-PCR targeting the TCR CDR3 relied on the HTBI primer set. One entry per CDR3 protein, called by TCRdb with MiXCR from the multiplex PCR reads. The table includes around 250,000 distinct CDR3 sequences, more than 12% detected once.

Sequenced input: blood. V is TRBV6-6 and J is TRBJ2-5; weak D call: TRBD1 (6 bases). The clonotype comes from a middle-aged woman with Graves' hyperthyroidism that later progressed to Graves' ophthalmopathy. Here the CDR3 reads CASSYSSSRGETQYF. CDR3 in DNA: TGTGCCAGCAGTTACTCGAGTAGCAGGGGTGAGACCCAGTACTTC.